This T cell receptor beta chain was sequenced for a study of T cell repertoires in cytomegalovirus infection. A single record per CDR3 protein comes from TCRdb applying MiXCR to the reads. This sample has 90,000 to 110,000 distinct CDR3 sequences, with around 28% found just once. The CDR3 sequence is 13 residues long. CDR1 GTSNPN and CDR2 SVGIG come from the germline V gene (reference sequence). V lost 1 base to trimming and J lost 3 bases, with 7 bases between them. The study, taken as a whole, reports: There were HLA-C-restricted CMV-specific TCR beta clonotypes dominating the ex vivo response.

Concerning this clonotype itself: Antigen specificity is unknown.

This specimen consisted of CD8+ T cells from cultured PBMCs, obtained from culture after CMV antigen stimulation. This receptor was obtained from a human donor in good health (CMV status not recorded). Some clones in this sample may be carry-over from other donors' samples. The rearrangement joins TRBV30 to TRBJ2-1, with no clear D. CDR3 nucleotides: TGTGCCTGGAGTGCGGTCCACTACAATGAGCAGTTCTTC. This gives the protein CAWSAVHYNEQFF.